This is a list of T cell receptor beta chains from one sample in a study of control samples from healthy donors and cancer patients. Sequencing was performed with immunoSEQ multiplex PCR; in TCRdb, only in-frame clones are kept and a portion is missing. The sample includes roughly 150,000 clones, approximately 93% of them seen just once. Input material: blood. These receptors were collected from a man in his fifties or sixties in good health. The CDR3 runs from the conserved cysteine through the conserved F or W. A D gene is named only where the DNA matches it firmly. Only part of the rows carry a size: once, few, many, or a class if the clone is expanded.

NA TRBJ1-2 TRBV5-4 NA CASSLGGNYGYTF TGTGCCAGCAGCTTGGGGGGGAACTATGGCTACACCTTC
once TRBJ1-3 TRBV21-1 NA CASSKTDTGTGDRAGNTIYF TGTGCCAGCAGCAAAACTGATACCGGGACAGGGGACCGGGCTGGAAACACCATATATTTT
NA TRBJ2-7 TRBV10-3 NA CAISLDSSYEQYF TGTGCCATCAGTCTGGACTCCTCCTACGAGCAGTACTTC
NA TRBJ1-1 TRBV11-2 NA CASSLVVEAFF TGTGCCAGCAGCTTAGTAGTGGAAGCTTTCTTT
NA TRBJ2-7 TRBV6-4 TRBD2 CASSPLAGGVNEQYF TGTGCCAGCAGTCCCCTTGCGGGGGGGGTTAACGAGCAGTACTTC
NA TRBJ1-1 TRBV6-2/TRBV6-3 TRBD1 CASSYPGTGGNTEAFF TGTGCCAGCAGTTACCCGGGGACAGGAGGAAACACTGAAGCTTTCTTT
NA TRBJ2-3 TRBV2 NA CASSVGGSTDTQYF TGTGCCAGCAGTGTAGGGGGGAGCACAGATACGCAGTATTTT
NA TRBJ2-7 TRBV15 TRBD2 CATSATSGRSSYEQYF TGTGCCACCAGCGCAACTAGCGGTCGATCCTCCTACGAGCAGTACTTC
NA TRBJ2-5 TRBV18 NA CASSPKETQYF TGTGCCAGCTCTCCCAAAGAGACCCAGTACTTC
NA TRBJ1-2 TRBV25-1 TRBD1 CASSDQAGGRYGHTF TGTGCCAGCAGTGATCAGGCAGGGGGGAGGTATGGCCACACCTTC
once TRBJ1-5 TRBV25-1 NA CASSESRGAGNQPQHF TGTGCCAGCAGTGAGAGCAGGGGCGCAGGCAATCAGCCCCAGCATTTT
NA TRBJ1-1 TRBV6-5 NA CASREGGLNTEAFF TGTGCCAGCAGGGAGGGGGGGCTGAACACTGAAGCTTTCTTT
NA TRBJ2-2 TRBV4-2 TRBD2 CASSPPAGGTGELFF TGTGCCAGCAGCCCCCCAGCGGGAGGAACCGGGGAGCTGTTTTTT
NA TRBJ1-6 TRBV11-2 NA CASSLREVVSPLHF TGTGCCAGCAGCTTAAGGGAAGTTGTTTCACCCCTCCACTTT
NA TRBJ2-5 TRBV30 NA CAWSVNGARADF TGTGCCTGGAGTGTAAATGGAGCCCGGGCCGACTTC
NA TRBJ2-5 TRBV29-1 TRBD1 CSARDREGETQYF TGCAGCGCCCGGGACAGGGAGGGTGAGACCCAGTACTTC
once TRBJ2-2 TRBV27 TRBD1 CASTHRGFFQGAFGTGELFF TGTGCCAGCACCCACCGCGGGTTTTTTCAGGGGGCTTTCGGCACCGGGGAGCTGTTTTTT
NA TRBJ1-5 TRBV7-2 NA CASSLAGGNNQPQHF TGTGCCAGCAGCTTAGCAGGGGGGAACAATCAGCCCCAGCATTTT
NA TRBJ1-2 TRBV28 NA CASTRRGDSRGGYTF TGTGCCAGCACCCGCCGGGGGGACTCCAGGGGTGGCTACACCTTC
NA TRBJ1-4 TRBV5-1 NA CASRVTPEYEKLFF TGCGCCAGCCGCGTCACTCCAGAATATGAAAAACTGTTTTTT
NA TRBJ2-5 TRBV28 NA CASSLSGRSGRQETQYF TGTGCCAGCAGTTTATCTGGGAGGTCAGGGCGACAAGAGACCCAGTACTTC
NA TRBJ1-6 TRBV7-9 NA CASSLAGSYNSPLHF TGTGCCAGCAGCTTAGCTGGCTCCTATAATTCACCCCTCCACTTT
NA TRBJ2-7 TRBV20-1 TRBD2 CSASSTGGRPNYEQYF TGCAGTGCTAGTTCCACGGGCGGGAGGCCTAACTACGAGCAGTACTTC
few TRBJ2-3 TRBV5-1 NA CASSLSGGKTDTQYF TGCGCCAGCAGCTTGTCGGGGGGCAAGACAGATACGCAGTATTTT
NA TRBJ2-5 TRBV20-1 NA CSAGRWETQYF TGCAGTGCAGGGCGGTGGGAGACCCAGTACTTC
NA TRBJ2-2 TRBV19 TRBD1 CASSIFRGTGMNTGELFF TGTGCCAGTAGTATTTTTCGGGGGACAGGGATGAACACCGGGGAGCTGTTTTTT
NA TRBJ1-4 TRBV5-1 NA CASSPLSTTNEKLFF TGCGCCAGCAGCCCCCTGTCAACAACTAATGAAAAACTGTTTTTT
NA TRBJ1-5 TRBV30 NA CAWSALGGQPQHF TGTGCCTGGAGCGCCTTAGGGGGTCAGCCCCAGCATTTT
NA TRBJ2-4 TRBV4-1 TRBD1 CASSQVGGTGTNLAKNIQYF TGCGCCAGCAGCCAAGTTGGGGGGACAGGCACTAATTTAGCCAAAAACATTCAGTACTTC
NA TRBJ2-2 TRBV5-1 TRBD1 CASSPGTANTGELFF TGCGCCAGCAGCCCCGGGACAGCGAACACCGGGGAGCTGTTTTTT
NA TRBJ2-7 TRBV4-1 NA CASSQDQRALGEQYF TGCGCCAGCAGCCAAGATCAACGGGCCCTGGGCGAGCAGTACTTC
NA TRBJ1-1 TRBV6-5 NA CASSLRNTEAFF TGTGCCAGCAGTCTCCGGAACACTGAAGCTTTCTTT
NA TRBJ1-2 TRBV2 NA CASRGGPGKDGYTF TGTGCCAGCAGGGGCGGCCCGGGCAAAGATGGCTACACCTTC
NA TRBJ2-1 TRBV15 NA CATSKRTGTYNEQFF TGTGCCACCAGCAAGAGGACGGGTACCTACAATGAGCAGTTCTTC
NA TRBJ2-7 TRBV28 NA CASIPVGGSYEQYF TGTGCCAGCATTCCTGTAGGGGGATCCTACGAGCAGTACTTC
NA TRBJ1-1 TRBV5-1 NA CASSLTEAFF TGCGCCAGCAGCTTGACTGAAGCTTTCTTT
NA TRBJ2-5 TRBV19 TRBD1 CASRHRGRETQYF TGTGCCAGTAGGCACAGGGGGCGGGAGACCCAGTACTTC
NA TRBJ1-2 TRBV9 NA CASSVEAGGYTF TGTGCCAGCAGCGTAGAGGCAGGGGGCTACACCTTC
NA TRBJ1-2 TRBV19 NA CASSISRQNYGYTF TGTGCCAGTAGTATATCCCGACAGAACTATGGCTACACCTTC
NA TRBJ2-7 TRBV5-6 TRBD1 CASSPRDRGFGGLSHEQYF TGTGCCAGCAGCCCCCGGGACAGGGGGTTTGGGGGCCTCTCTCACGAGCAGTACTTC